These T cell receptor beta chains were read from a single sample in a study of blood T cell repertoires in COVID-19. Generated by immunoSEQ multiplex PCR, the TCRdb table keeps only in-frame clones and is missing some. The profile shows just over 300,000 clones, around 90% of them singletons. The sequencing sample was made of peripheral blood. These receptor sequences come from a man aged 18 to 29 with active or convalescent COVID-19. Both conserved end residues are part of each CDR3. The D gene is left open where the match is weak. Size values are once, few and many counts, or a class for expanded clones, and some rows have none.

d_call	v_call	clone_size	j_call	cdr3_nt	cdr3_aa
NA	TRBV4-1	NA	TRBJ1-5	TGCGCCAGCAGCTTAAGTGGTTTACTGAACCAGCCCCAGCATTTT	CASSLSGLLNQPQHF
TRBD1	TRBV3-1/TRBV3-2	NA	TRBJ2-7	TGTGCCAGCAGCCCGGGACAGGTTGGGATCTACGAGCAGTACTTC	CASSPGQVGIYEQYF
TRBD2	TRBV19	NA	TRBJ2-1	TGTGCCAGTAGTAAGACTAGCGGGAGATCCTACAATGAGCAGTTCTTC	CASSKTSGRSYNEQFF
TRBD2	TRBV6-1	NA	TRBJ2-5	TGTGCCAGCAGTGAAAAAGCGGGGGGGCCAGAGACCCAGTACTTC	CASSEKAGGPETQYF
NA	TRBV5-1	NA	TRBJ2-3	TGCGCCAGCAGGCCAACTGGAGTTTACACAGATACGCAGTATTTT	CASRPTGVYTDTQYF
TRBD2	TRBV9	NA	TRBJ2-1	TGTGCCAGCAGCATTAGACCGGGACTAGCGGGAGTGGGTCCATCGAATGAGCAGTTCTTC	CASSIRPGLAGVGPSNEQFF
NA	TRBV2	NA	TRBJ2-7	TGTGCCAGCAGATGGCAGGAAGTGCGCTACGAGCAGTACTTC	CASRWQEVRYEQYF
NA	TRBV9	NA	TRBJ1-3	TGTGCCAGCAGCGCCCACCAGGGACACTACTCTGGAAACACCATATATTTT	CASSAHQGHYSGNTIYF
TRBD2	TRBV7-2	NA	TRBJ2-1	TGTGCCAGCAGCAAAGAAGCGGGGGCGACCTACAATGAGCAGTTCTTC	CASSKEAGATYNEQFF
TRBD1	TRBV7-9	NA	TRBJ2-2	TGTGCCAGCAGCTTAGCTGGGACAGGGGTTGGGACCGGGGAGCTGTTTTTT	CASSLAGTGVGTGELFF
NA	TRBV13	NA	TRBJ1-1	TGTGCCAGCAGAATACGCGGGGGAATGAACACTGAAGCTTTCTTT	CASRIRGGMNTEAFF
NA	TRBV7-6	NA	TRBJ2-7	TGTGCCAGCAGACCAACTGTGGGGGCACCCTACGAGCAGTACTTC	CASRPTVGAPYEQYF
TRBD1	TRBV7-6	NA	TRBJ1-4	TGTGCCAGCAGACCCGGGACAGGGGGCTTTATCGGTGAAAAACTGTTTTTT	CASRPGTGGFIGEKLFF
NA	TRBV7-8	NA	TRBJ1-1	TGTGCCAGCAGCTTATGGGGGGACCTGAACACTGAAGCTTTCTTT	CASSLWGDLNTEAFF
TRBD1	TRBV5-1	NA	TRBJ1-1	TGCGCCAGCAGCCCGTACAGGGGGCTTCCTGAAGCTTTCTTT	CASSPYRGLPEAFF
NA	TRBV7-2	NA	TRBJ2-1	TGTGCCAGCAGCTTAGGGCGGGGCTCCTACAATGAGCAGTTCTTC	CASSLGRGSYNEQFF
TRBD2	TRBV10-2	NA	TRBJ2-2	TGCGCCAGCGGTTCTCCGGGACTAGCGGACACCGGGGAGCTGTTTTTT	CASGSPGLADTGELFF
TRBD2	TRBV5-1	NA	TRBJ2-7	TGCGCCAGCAGCTCCCCTGGACTAGCGGTCTCCTACGAGCAGTACTTC	CASSSPGLAVSYEQYF
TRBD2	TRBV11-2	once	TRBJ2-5	TGTGCCAGCAGCTTTGGGGCGGGGGGGCTTGAGACCCAGTACTTC	CASSFGAGGLETQYF
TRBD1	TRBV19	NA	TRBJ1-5	TGTGCCACCCGTCGGACAGGGGATCAGCCCCAGCATTTT	CATRRTGDQPQHF
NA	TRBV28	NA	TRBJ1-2	TGTGCCAGCAGTTGGGGCGGGGGGGAACTCAACTATGGCTACACCTTC	CASSWGGGELNYGYTF
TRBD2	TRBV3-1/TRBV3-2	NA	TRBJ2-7	TGTGCCAGCAGCGAGGAGCGGGGACCGGCCGGATGGGAGCAGTACTTC	CASSEERGPAGWEQYF
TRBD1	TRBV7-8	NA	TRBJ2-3	TGTGCCAGCAGCCAGGGACAGATCTTGCTCAACACAGATACGCAGTATTTT	CASSQGQILLNTDTQYF
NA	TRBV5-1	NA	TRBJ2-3	TGCGCCAGCAGCTTGGCTGGCACAGATACGCAGTATTTT	CASSLAGTDTQYF
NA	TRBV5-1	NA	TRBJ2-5	TGCGCCAGCAGAAGAGGAGGAGTCCCGGAGACCCAGTACTTC	CASRRGGVPETQYF
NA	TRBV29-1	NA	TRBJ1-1	TGCAGCGTTGAGGGGGGTAAGAACACTGAAGCTTTCTTT	CSVEGGKNTEAFF
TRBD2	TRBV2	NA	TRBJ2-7	TGTGCCAGCAGCCAGGGAGGGACTAGCGGGAGGGAGCAGTACTTC	CASSQGGTSGREQYF
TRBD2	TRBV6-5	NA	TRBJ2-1	TGTGCCAGCAGTTCCCCTAGCGGGAGGTCCTACAATGAGCAGTTCTTC	CASSSPSGRSYNEQFF
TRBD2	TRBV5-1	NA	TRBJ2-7	TGCGCCAGCAGCTTGGAACTAGCGGGAGTCGAGCAGTACTTC	CASSLELAGVEQYF
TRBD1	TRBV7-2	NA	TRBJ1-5	TGTGCCAGCAGCGTCCGACAGGGTCAGCCCCAGCATTTT	CASSVRQGQPQHF
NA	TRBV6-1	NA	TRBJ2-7	TGTGCCAGCAGTGACCCGGGAAACCGGGAGGAGCAGTACTTC	CASSDPGNREEQYF
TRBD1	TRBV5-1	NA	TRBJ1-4	TGCGCCAGCCGACAGGGGGTGATGGCCTTCAATGAAAAACTGTTTTTT	CASRQGVMAFNEKLFF
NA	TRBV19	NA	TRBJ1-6	TGTGCCAGTAGTGGAGGGCTGGGTTCACCCCTCCACTTT	CASSGGLGSPLHF
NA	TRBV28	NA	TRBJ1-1	TGTGCCAGCCAGGGAGGATTTGGTGAAGCTTTCTTT	CASQGGFGEAFF
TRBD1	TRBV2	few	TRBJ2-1	TGTGCCAGCACTTACGGACAGGGGAGATACAATGAGCAGTTCTTC	CASTYGQGRYNEQFF
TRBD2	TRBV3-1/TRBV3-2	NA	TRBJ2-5	TGTGCCAGCAGCCAAGTTACCGGACTAGTGTTCCAAGAGACCCAGTACTTC	CASSQVTGLVFQETQYF
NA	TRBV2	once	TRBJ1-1	TGTGCCAGCAGTGGTAAGGCCGGGGGGACTGAAGCTTTCTTT	CASSGKAGGTEAFF
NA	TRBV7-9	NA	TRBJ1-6	TGTGCCAGCAGCTTGACGCGGCGAGAGTCACCCCTCCACTTT	CASSLTRRESPLHF
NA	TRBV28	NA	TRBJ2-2	TGTGCCACCTTGGGGGCCGGGACGAACACCGGGGAGCTGTTTTTT	CATLGAGTNTGELFF
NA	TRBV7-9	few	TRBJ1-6	TGTGCCAGCCGCGGTGGCAGGGGAGATTCACCCCTCCACTTT	CASRGGRGDSPLHF
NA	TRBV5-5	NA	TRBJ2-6	TGTGCCAGCAGCGCCGGGTCCCGCTCTGGGGCCAACGTCCTGACTTTC	CASSAGSRSGANVLTF
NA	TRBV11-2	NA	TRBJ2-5	TGTGCCAGCAGCTTGCTAAACCCCGGGTTCCCGATACAAGAGACCCAGTACTTC	CASSLLNPGFPIQETQYF
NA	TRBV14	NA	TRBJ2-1	TGTGCCAGCAGCCAAGATGTGTCAAATGAGCAGTTCTTC	CASSQDVSNEQFF
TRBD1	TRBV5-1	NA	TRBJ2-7	TGCGCCAGCAGCTTCCTTCAGGGGGCGCTTGAGCAGTACTTC	CASSFLQGALEQYF
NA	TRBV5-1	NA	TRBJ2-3	TGCGCCAGCAGCTTCTGGGGGCTCAGGACAGATACGCAGTATTTT	CASSFWGLRTDTQYF
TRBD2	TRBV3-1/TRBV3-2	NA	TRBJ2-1	TGTGCCAGCAGCTGGACTAGCGGGAGTCGTGAGCAGTTCTTC	CASSWTSGSREQFF
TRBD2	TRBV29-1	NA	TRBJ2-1	TGCAGCGTTCAGGCCGGGAGACTAGCGGGAGCAGGGCAGTTCTTC	CSVQAGRLAGAGQFF
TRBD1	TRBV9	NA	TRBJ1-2	TGTGCCAGCACCGTAGGGGGCCAGGATGGCTACACCTTC	CASTVGGQDGYTF
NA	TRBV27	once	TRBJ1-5	TGTGCCAGCAGTTTGCGGACTCCATATAGCAATCAGCCCCAGCATTTT	CASSLRTPYSNQPQHF